This entry lists 21 T cell receptor beta chains sequenced from one sample in a study of T-cell reconstitution after alpha-beta-depleted transplantation in children. Unique molecular identifiers were incorporated during preparation of the TCRbeta library. One entry per CDR3 protein results from TCRdb running MiXCR on the PCR reads. The table includes approximately 650,000 distinct CDR3 sequences, 10% to 15% detected once. This sample comprised PBMCs, obtained before TCRalphabeta/CD19-depleted stem cell transplant. The receptors come from a girl under 10 years old with congenital amegakaryocytic thrombocytopenia, due to receive a stem cell transplant.

As for this clonotype: This clone may be a read error of a much larger clone one base away. The V and J genes are TRBV20-1 and TRBJ2-5; the D is unclear. CDR1 DFQATT and CDR2 SNEGSKA come from the germline V gene (reference sequence). This CDR3 is 12 amino acids long. The CDR3 nucleotides are TGCAGTGCTACTTCCGATTCTGAGACCCAGTCCTTC. Translating gives CSATSDSETQSF.

This clonotype occurred many times. The genes are TRBV12-3 or TRBV12-4 and TRBJ2-3; no definite D call. With 3 bases removed from V and 1 base from J, the gap between germline ends came to 5 bases. This CDR3 is built from 13 residues. DNA of the CDR3: TGTGCCAGCAGTTTCTCCCGCACAGATACGCAGTATTTT. Residues: CASSFSRTDTQYF.

This clonotype was recorded at least ten times. The chain couples TRBV7-9 to TRBJ2-3, with a possible D match to TRBD1 (7 bases). V was cut by 5 bases and J by 8 bases, with 23 bases left in between. The CDR3 is 16 residues long. CDR1 and CDR2 (germline): SEHNR, FQNEAQ (reference sequence). CDR3: CASSREEGALSSTQYF. The CDR3 DNA is TGTGCCAGCAGCCGAGAGGAGGGGGCCCTCTCAAGTACGCAGTATTTT.

This clonotype was counted at least ten times. The chain has TRBV20-1 and TRBJ2-7; D might be TRBD2 (7 bases). The ends were cut back, 5 bases at V and 4 bases at J, with 21 bases in the middle. The CDR3 is 15 amino acids. The germline V gene has CDR1 DFQATT and CDR2 SNEGSKA (reference sequence). The CDR3 nucleotides read TGCAGTGCTGGGGCCAGCGGGACAAACCAGTACGAGCAGTACTTC. It translates to CSAGASGTNQYEQYF.

The genes are TRBV7-9 and TRBJ1-2, with unresolved D. Germline assignment: CDR1 SEHNR and CDR2 FQNEAQ (reference sequence). The CDR3 is made up of 15 amino acids. V was trimmed by 4 bases and J by 2 bases, leaving 14 bases between them. The CDR3 nucleotides are TGTGCCAGCAGCTCCACACCCCCAGAGAACTATGGCTACACCTTC. Translating gives CASSSTPPENYGYTF.

Concerning this clonotype itself: This likely comes from a read error, as the CDR3 has no conserved phenylalanine or tryptophan at its end. The chain is built from TRBV7-9 and TRBJ2-1; TRBD1 agrees at 7 bases. The germline gives CDR1 SEHNR, CDR2 FQNEAQ (reference sequence). The CDR3 contains 16 residues. V lost 4 bases and J lost 5; bases outside the gene matches: 11. The CDR3 DNA sequence: TGTGCCAGCAGCTCATCTCAGGGGGAGCCGGACAATGAGCAGTTCTCC. The encoded protein is CASSSSQGEPDNEQFS.

This clonotype was counted ten times or more. V gene TRBV7-6 combines with J gene TRBJ2-2; D call uncertain. Deletions cut 1 base from V and 4 bases from J, with 10 bases between. Germline V CDR1 and CDR2: SGHVS, FNYEAQ. The CDR3 extends over 15 amino acids. This chain's CDR3 is CASSLGYYRTGELFF. CDR3 in DNA: TGTGCCAGCAGCTTAGGGTACTACCGCACCGGGGAGCTGTTTTTT.

This clonotype has a count of ten or more. V usage is TRBV27 and J usage is TRBJ2-7; TRBD2 agrees at 9 bases. Germline assignment: CDR1 MNHEY and CDR2 SMNVEV (reference sequence). Trimming at V came to 7 bases and at J to 4 bases, leaving 8 bases not matched to a gene. This CDR3 has 14 amino acids. CDR3 residues: CASKLLAGEYEQYF. The DNA for the CDR3 is TGTGCCAGCAAATTACTAGCGGGCGAATACGAGCAGTACTTC.

The rearrangement joins TRBV29-1 to TRBJ2-5, with D possibly TRBD2 on 5 matching bases. The ends were cut back, 7 bases at V and 3 bases at J, with 15 bases in the middle. The germline V gene encodes CDR1 SQVTM and CDR2 ANQGSEA. The CDR3 loop spans 13 amino acids. Written as DNA, the CDR3 is TGCAGCGGGTGGGTAGGAGCGGAAGAGACCCAGTACTTC. It specifies CSGWVGAEETQYF.

This clonotype was seen many times. The V and J genes are TRBV20-1 and TRBJ2-1, with 9 bases fitting TRBD1. Losses at the gene ends were 3 bases for V and 7 bases for J; bases not matched to a gene: 16. The CDR3 is made up of 17 amino acids. In germline, CDR1 is DFQATT, CDR2 SNEGSKA (reference sequence). The CDR3 nucleotides are TGCAGTGCTAGTGCCTCAGGGGGGGACAGGGCGTATAATGAGCAGTTCTTC. This codes for CSASASGGDRAYNEQFF.

This clonotype was picked up many times. The chain employs TRBV20-1 and TRBJ1-1; a weak D match, TRBD1 (5 bases). The V end was cut by 6 bases, the J end by 3 bases, with 14 bases between. The CDR3 consists of 13 residues. Looked up from germline, CDR1 is DFQATT and CDR2 is SNEGSKA (reference sequence). CDR3 loop: CSAQGSGHTEAFF. The CDR3 nucleotides read TGCAGTGCCCAAGGATCGGGGCACACTGAAGCTTTCTTT.

At least ten counts were recorded for this clonotype. The chain is built from TRBV20-1 and TRBJ2-1; the match to TRBD2 covers 8 bases. Looked up from germline, CDR1 is DFQATT and CDR2 is SNEGSKA (reference sequence). J gave up 5 bases and V 0 bases, and 6 bases lay outside the gene matches. This CDR3 contains 15 residues. Here the CDR3 DNA reads TGCAGTGCTAGAGATAGTTTAGCGGGAAACAATGAGCAGTTCTTC. Encoded protein: CSARDSLAGNNEQFF.

The chain uses TRBV2 and TRBJ2-1; D gene ambiguous. Germline V CDR1 and CDR2: SNHLY, FYNNEI. The CDR3 extends over 13 amino acids. Between the trimmed V and J ends, which lost 7 bases and 6 bases, there was a span of 13 bases. The CDR3 DNA is TGTGCCAGCATGAGGAGCTGGGGCAATGAGCAGTTCTTC. Amino acid sequence: CASMRSWGNEQFF.

The gene calls are TRBV5-1 and TRBJ2-5, with D maybe TRBD2 (5 bases). The CDR3 totals 15 residues. V gave up 0 bases and J gave up 3 bases, with 12 bases separating them. Germline loops: CDR1 SGHRS, CDR2 YFSETQ. The CDR3 DNA reads as TGCGCCAGCAGCTTGGAACTTAGAGGGAAAGAGACCCAGTACTTC. It specifies CASSLELRGKETQYF.

Only a few counts were recorded for this clonotype. J is TRBJ1-3 and V is TRBV12-3 or TRBV12-4; 7 bases are shared with TRBD1. The trim removed 7 bases at V and 4 bases at J, leaving 7 bases unmatched. The CDR3 contains 14 residues. The CDR3 is CASTLDRSGNTIYF. CDR3 nucleotides: TGTGCCAGCACCCTGGACAGGTCAGGAAACACCATATATTTT.

This chain links TRBV27 with TRBJ2-1, with unresolved D. The CDR3 has 15 amino acids. Trimming left V 2 bases short and J 5 bases short, with 13 bases between. From germline, CDR1 is MNHEY and CDR2 SMNVEV (reference sequence). The DNA for the CDR3 is TGTGCCAGCAGTTTAAATTGGCTAGTCGACAATGAGCAGTTCTTC. It yields the protein CASSLNWLVDNEQFF.

The table lists this clonotype with a few counts. The chain combines TRBV11-2 with TRBJ2-5; D unclear. V gave up 3 bases and J gave up 4 bases, with 9 bases separating them. CDR1 is SGHAT and CDR2 is FQNNGV in the germline V gene. This CDR3 is 13 amino acids long. The CDR3 here is CASSFASRETQYF. In nucleotides, the CDR3 is TGTGCCAGCAGCTTTGCGTCACGAGAGACCCAGTACTTC.

The CDR3 protein is CATRQGTGHYEQYF. The CDR3 DNA is TGTGCCACCCGACAGGGGACTGGACACTACGAGCAGTACTTC. The chain couples TRBV15 to TRBJ2-7, with TRBD1 matching over 8 bases. CDR3 length equals 14 residues. After removal of 8 bases from V and 3 bases from J, the junction contained 9 bases not matched to a gene. Looked up from germline, CDR1 is LNHNV and CDR2 is YYDKDF (reference sequence).

In its sample, this clonotype was seen a few times. V usage is TRBV6-5 and J usage is TRBJ1-2, with D perhaps matching TRBD1 (5 bases). This CDR3 contains 18 residues. The germline gives CDR1 MNHEY, CDR2 SVGAGI. Trimming left V 0 bases short and J 5 bases short, with 22 bases between. CDR3 bases: TGTGCCAGCAGTTACTCGGTGAAAGGGGAAAGACGGGGTTATGGCTACACCTTC. Residues: CASSYSVKGERRGYGYTF.

This clonotype appeared many times. The chain links TRBV7-2 to TRBJ2-1, with TRBD2 matching 9 bases. J lost 9 bases, V lost 1 base, and 4 bases had no gene match. Germline CDR1 and CDR2: SGHTA and FQGNSA. The CDR3 totals 14 residues. The CDR3 nucleotides read TGTGCCAGCAGCTTAGGACTAGCGGATCGTGAGCAGTTCTTC. It encodes CASSLGLADREQFF.

This clonotype came up many times. This chain connects TRBV20-1 to TRBJ1-2; TRBD1 is a possible D gene (5 bases). V was trimmed by 6 bases and J by 7 bases, leaving 15 bases between them. Germline assignment: CDR1 DFQATT and CDR2 SNEGSKA (reference sequence). This CDR3 region has 12 residues. CDR3 region: CSASRGELGYTF. In DNA, the CDR3 is TGCAGTGCGTCCCGGGGGGAACTTGGCTACACCTTC.